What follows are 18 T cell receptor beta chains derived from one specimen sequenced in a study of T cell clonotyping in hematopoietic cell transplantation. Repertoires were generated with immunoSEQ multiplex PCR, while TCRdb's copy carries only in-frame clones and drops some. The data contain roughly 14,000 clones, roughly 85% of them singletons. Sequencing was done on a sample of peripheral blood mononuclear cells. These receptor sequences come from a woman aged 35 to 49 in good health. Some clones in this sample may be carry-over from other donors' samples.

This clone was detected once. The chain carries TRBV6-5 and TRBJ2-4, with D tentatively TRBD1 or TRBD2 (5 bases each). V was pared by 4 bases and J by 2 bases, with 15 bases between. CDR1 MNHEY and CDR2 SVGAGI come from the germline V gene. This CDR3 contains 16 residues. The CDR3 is CASSSLGTQSKNIQYF. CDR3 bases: TGTGCCAGCAGTTCCCTGGGGACCCAGTCCAAAAACATTCAGTACTTC.

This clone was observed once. The CDR3: CASSLFAGTGNTIYF. For the CDR3, the DNA is TGTGCCAGCAGTTTATTTGCAGGGACTGGAAACACCATATATTTT. The rearrangement joins TRBV28 to TRBJ1-3; D perhaps matches TRBD1 (5 bases). Trimming took 1 base from V and 2 from J, leaving 9 bases between them. The CDR3 loop spans 15 amino acids. Germline V gene lookup returns CDR1 MDHEN and CDR2 SYDVKM.

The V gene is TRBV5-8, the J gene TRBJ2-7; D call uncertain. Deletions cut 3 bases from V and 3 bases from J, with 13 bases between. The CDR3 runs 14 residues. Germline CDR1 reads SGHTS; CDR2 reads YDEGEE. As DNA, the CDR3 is TGTGCCAGCAGCTCAACCGGGCCGGACTACGAGCAGTACTTC. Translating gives CASSSTGPDYEQYF.

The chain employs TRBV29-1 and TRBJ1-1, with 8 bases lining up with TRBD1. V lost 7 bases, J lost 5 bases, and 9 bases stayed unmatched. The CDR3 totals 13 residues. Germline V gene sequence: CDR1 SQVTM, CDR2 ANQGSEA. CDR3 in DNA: TGCAGCGGAGGAACTACAGGGGGTACTGAAGCTTTCTTT. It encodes CSGGTTGGTEAFF.

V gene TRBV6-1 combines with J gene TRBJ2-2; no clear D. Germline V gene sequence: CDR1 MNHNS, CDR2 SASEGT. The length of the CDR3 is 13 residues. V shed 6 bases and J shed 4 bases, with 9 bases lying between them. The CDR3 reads CASRKTTTGELFF. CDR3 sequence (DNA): TGTGCCAGCAGAAAGACCACCACCGGGGAGCTGTTTTTT.

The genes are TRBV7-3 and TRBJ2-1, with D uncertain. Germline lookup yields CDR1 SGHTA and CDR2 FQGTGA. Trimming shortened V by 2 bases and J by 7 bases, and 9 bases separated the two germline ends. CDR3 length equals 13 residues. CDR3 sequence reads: CASSLHSENEQFF. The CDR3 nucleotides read TGTGCCAGCAGCTTACACTCAGAGAATGAGCAGTTCTTC.

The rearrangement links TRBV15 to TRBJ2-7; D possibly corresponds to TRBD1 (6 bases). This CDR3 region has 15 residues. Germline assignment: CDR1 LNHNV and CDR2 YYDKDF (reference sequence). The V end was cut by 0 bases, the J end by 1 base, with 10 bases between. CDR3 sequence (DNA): TGTGCCACCAGCAGAGATTACAGGGAATCCTACGAGCAGTACTTC. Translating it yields CATSRDYRESYEQYF.

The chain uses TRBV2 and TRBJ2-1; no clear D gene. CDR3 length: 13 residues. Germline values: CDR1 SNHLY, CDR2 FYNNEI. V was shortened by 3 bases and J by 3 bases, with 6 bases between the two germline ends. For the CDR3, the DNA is TGTGCCAGCAGTGAGGCCAGCTACAATGAGCAGTTCTTC. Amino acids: CASSEASYNEQFF. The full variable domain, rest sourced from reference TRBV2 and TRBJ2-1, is EPEVTQTPSHQVTQMGQEVILRCVPISNHLYFYWYRQILGQKVEFLVSFYNNEISEKSEIFDDQFSVERPDGSNFTLKIRSTKLEDSAMYFCASSEASYNEQFFGPGTRLTVL.

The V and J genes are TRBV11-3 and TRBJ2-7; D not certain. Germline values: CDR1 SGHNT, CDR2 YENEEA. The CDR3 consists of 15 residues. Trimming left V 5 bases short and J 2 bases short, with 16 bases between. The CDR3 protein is CASSPSTGTPYEQYF. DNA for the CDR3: TGTGCCAGCAGCCCTTCGACCGGCACACCCTACGAGCAGTACTTC.

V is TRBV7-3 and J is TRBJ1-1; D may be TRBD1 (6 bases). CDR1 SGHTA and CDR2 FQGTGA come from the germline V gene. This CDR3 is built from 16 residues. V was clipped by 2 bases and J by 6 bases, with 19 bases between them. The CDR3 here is CASSLGPGGRQSEAFF. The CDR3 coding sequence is TGTGCCAGCAGCTTAGGGCCCGGGGGGCGGCAATCTGAAGCTTTCTTT.

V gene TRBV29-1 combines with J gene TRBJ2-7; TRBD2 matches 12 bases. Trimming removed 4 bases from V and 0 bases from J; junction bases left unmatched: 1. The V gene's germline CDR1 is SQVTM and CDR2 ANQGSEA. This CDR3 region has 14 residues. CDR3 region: CSVGLAGASYEQYF. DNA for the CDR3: TGCAGCGTTGGACTAGCGGGAGCCTCCTACGAGCAGTACTTC.

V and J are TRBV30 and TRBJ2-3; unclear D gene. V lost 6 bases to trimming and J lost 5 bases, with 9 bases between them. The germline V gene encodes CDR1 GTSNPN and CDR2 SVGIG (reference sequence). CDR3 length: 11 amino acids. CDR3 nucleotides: TGTGCCTGCTCACCCGTAGATACGCAGTATTTT. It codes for CACSPVDTQYF.

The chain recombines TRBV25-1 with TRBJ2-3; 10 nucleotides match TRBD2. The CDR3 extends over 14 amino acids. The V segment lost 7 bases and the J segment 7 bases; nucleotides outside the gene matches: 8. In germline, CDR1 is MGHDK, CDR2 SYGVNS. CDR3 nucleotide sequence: TGTGCCAGCAAGGAAGCGGGAGGGTCTTATACGCAGTATTTT. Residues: CASKEAGGSYTQYF.

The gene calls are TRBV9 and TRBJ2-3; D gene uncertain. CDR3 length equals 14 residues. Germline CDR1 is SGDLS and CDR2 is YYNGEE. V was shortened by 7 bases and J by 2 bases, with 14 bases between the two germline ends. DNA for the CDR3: TGTGCCAGCGCCAGATTGGAGTTCACAGATACGCAGTATTTT. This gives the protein CASARLEFTDTQYF.

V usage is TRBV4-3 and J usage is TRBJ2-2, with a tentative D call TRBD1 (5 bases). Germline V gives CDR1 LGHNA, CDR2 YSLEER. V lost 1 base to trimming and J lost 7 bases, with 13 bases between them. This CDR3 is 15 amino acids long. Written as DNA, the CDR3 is TGCGCCAGCAGCCAAGTGGGCAGGGAAGGCGGGGAGCTGTTTTTT. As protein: CASSQVGREGGELFF.

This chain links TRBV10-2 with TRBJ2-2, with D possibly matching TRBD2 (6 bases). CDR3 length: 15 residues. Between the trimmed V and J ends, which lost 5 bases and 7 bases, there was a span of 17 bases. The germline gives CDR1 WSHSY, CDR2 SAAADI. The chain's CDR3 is CASSYREPRGGELFF. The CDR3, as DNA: TGCGCCAGCAGTTATCGGGAGCCGCGTGGCGGGGAGCTGTTTTTT.

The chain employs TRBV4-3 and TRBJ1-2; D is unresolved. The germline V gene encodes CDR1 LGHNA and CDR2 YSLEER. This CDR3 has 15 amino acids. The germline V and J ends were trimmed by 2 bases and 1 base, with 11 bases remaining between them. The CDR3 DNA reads TGCGCCAGCAGCCAATGGAGGCAGGATAACTATGGCTACACCTTC. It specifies CASSQWRQDNYGYTF.

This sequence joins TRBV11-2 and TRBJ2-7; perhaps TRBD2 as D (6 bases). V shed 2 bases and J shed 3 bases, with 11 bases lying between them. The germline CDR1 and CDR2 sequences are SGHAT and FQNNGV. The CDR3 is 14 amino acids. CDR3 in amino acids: CASSLFSGLYEQYF. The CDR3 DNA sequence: TGTGCCAGCAGCTTATTTAGCGGCCTCTACGAGCAGTACTTC.